These 8 T cell receptor beta chains were sequenced from one sample in a study of blood T cell repertoires in COVID-19. Assay used: immunoSEQ multiplex PCR; TCRdb lists only in-frame clones, some missing. The repertoire has a few hundred thousand clones, around 87% of them found once; the top ten carry 0.95% to 1.1%. Material for sequencing was PBMCs or T cells enriched from blood (not recorded which). Receptor source: a man younger than 35 who had recovered from COVID-19.

This chain links TRBV4-3 with TRBJ2-7; 9 bases map to TRBD2. Per the germline V gene, CDR1 is LGHNA and CDR2 is YSLEER. V shed 0 bases and J 5 bases; nucleotides not matched to a gene: 5. The CDR3 totals 15 residues. Here the CDR3 reads CASSQDPASGNEQYF. The DNA for the CDR3 is TGCGCCAGCAGCCAAGATCCGGCTAGCGGGAACGAGCAGTACTTC.

The CDR3 loop is CASSLDISGGRKFF. The DNA for the CDR3 is TGTGCCAGCAGCTTAGATATATCCGGGGGGAGGAAGTTCTTC. The chain is built from TRBV11-2 and TRBJ2-1; TRBD2 agrees at 7 bases. V trimming: 0 bases; J trimming: 14 bases; junction bases outside the gene matches: 10. This CDR3 has 14 amino acids. CDR1 is SGHAT and CDR2 is FQNNGV in the germline V gene.

The V and J genes are TRBV12-5 and TRBJ1-1, with 8 bases identical to TRBD1. Losses at the gene ends were 3 bases for V and 0 bases for J; bases not matched to a gene: 9. This CDR3 comprises 17 residues. CDR1 LGHNT and CDR2 FRNRAP come from the germline V gene. The CDR3: CASGFSRTGWVNTEAFF. Here the CDR3 DNA reads TGTGCTAGTGGTTTTTCCCGGACAGGGTGGGTGAACACTGAAGCTTTCTTT.

V and J are TRBV7-2 and TRBJ2-7; D may be TRBD2 (6 bases). V lost 5 bases, J lost 2 bases, and 13 bases lay in between. CDR3 length equals 14 residues. In germline, CDR1 is SGHTA, CDR2 FQGNSA. CDR3 region: CASSPRPGAYEQYF. The CDR3 region has the DNA TGTGCCAGCAGCCCCCGCCCGGGGGCCTACGAGCAGTACTTC.

V gene TRBV6-5 combines with J gene TRBJ2-7, with TRBD1 identical over 7 bases. This CDR3 region has 16 residues. J was trimmed by 5 bases and V by 0 bases; bases with no gene match: 10. CDR1 is MNHEY, CDR2 SVGAGI, per germline. In nucleotides, the CDR3 is TGTGCCAGCAGTTACTCCAGGACAGGCGGCGTGAACGAGCAGTACTTC. Its protein is CASSYSRTGGVNEQYF.

V is TRBV15 and J is TRBJ2-1; TRBD2 matches 13 bases. CDR3 length: 15 amino acids. After removal of 5 bases from V and 12 bases from J, the junction contained 10 bases not matched to a gene. CDR1 and CDR2 (germline): LNHNV, YYDKDF (reference sequence). In DNA, the CDR3 is TGTGCCACCAGCCGTTCAGGACTAGCGGGAGTTGGGCAGTTCTTC. Protein product: CATSRSGLAGVGQFF.

The CDR3 DNA is TGCGCCAGCAGTCCCGGGACAGGGCGACAAGAGACCCAGTACTTC. Its translation: CASSPGTGRQETQYF. This chain uses TRBV4-1 with TRBJ2-5, with TRBD1 identical over 9 bases. The V gene end was trimmed by 6 bases and the J gene end by 2 bases; junction bases not matched to a gene: 7. CDR3 length: 15 residues. The germline V gene has CDR1 MGHRA and CDR2 YSYEKL.

V usage is TRBV6-1 and J usage is TRBJ1-5; perhaps TRBD1 as D (6 bases). Trimming removed 2 bases from V and 4 bases from J, with 15 bases in between. The CDR3 covers 16 residues. Germline V gene lookup returns CDR1 MNHNS and CDR2 SASEGT. The CDR3 DNA reads TGTGCCAGCAGTGAACCTTTGGGGGCCGCTAATCAGCCCCAGCATTTT. This translates into CASSEPLGAANQPQHF.